A single sample is the source of the 26 T cell receptor beta chains below, sequenced in a study of glioma-infiltrating T cells. Using RNA template, CDR3s of TCR alpha and beta were amplified with iRepertoire arm-PCR. TCRdb analysed the multiplex PCR reads with MiXCR anew, one entry per CDR3 protein. The table records more than 110,000 distinct CDR3 sequences, 35% to 50% of them present only once. The sequencing input was glioma tissue, nonneoplastic brain tissue, or PBMCs (not recorded which). Source of these receptors: a human donor with low-grade glioma or glioblastoma, undergoing nonglioma brain surgery, or in good health (not recorded which).

The V gene is TRBV20-1, the J gene TRBJ1-5, with D maybe TRBD1 (5 bases). There are 13 residues in the CDR3. V was trimmed by 6 bases and J by 2 bases, leaving 11 bases between them. CDR1 is DFQATT, CDR2 SNEGSKA, per germline (reference sequence). CDR3 sequence (DNA): TGCAGTGCCCTCAGGGTTCGCAATCAGCCCCAGCATTTT. It codes for CSALRVRNQPQHF.

V gene TRBV3-1 combines with J gene TRBJ2-3; the D is unclear. CDR1 and CDR2 (germline): LGHDT, YNNKEL (reference sequence). Trimming shortened V by 4 bases and J by 3 bases, and 8 bases separated the two germline ends. The CDR3 has 13 residues. CDR3 residues: CASSRKLTDTQYF. As DNA, the CDR3 is TGTGCCAGCAGCCGGAAATTAACAGATACGCAGTATTTT.

This clonotype was seen a few times. The chain carries TRBV6-6 and TRBJ1-2; no reliable D call. Trimming removed 2 bases from V and 4 bases from J, with 8 bases in between. The CDR3 is made up of 13 amino acids. CDR1 is MNHNY and CDR2 is SVGAGI in the germline V gene (reference sequence). CDR3 sequence reads: CASSYEGSYGYTF. CDR3 DNA sequence: TGTGCCAGCAGTTACGAGGGCAGCTATGGCTACACCTTC.

The V call is TRBV27, the J call TRBJ2-5, with D tentatively TRBD2 (6 bases). The CDR3 totals 14 residues. Germline-derived CDR1 and CDR2 are MNHEY and SMNVEV (reference sequence). V dropped 5 bases and J dropped 3 bases, with 13 bases sitting between them. The CDR3 spells CASSTRDWEETQYF. As DNA, the CDR3 is TGTGCCAGCAGTACCCGGGACTGGGAAGAGACCCAGTACTTC.

The rearrangement uses TRBV20-1 and TRBJ2-5; tentatively, D is TRBD1 (5 bases). Germline V gene lookup returns CDR1 DFQATT and CDR2 SNEGSKA (reference sequence). V lost 3 bases to trimming and J lost 4 bases, with 18 bases between them. The CDR3 is 15 amino acids. CDR3 nucleotides: TGCAGTGCTAGTAAGGGCCTTAGGGGCCCAGAGACCCAGTACTTC. This translates into CSASKGLRGPETQYF.

This clonotype came up a few times. The V gene is TRBV2, the J gene TRBJ2-5; tentatively, D is TRBD2 (7 bases). The CDR3 is 13 amino acids. V dropped 7 bases and J dropped 3 bases, with 12 bases sitting between them. Germline V CDR1 and CDR2: SNHLY, FYNNEI. CDR3 sequence: CASTGGLEETQYF. In DNA, the CDR3 is TGTGCCAGCACCGGGGGGCTTGAAGAGACCCAGTACTTC.

This clonotype has just a few counts. The chain joins TRBV4-1 to TRBJ2-1, with TRBD2 as a possible D gene (5 bases). The CDR3 sequence is 15 residues long. Germline CDR1 MGHRA, CDR2 YSYEKL. Trimming left V 1 base short and J 3 bases short, with 10 bases between. This CDR3 reads CASSQVGLLYNEQFF. The CDR3 region has the DNA TGCGCCAGCAGCCAAGTCGGACTTCTCTACAATGAGCAGTTCTTC.

The chain employs TRBV7-8 and TRBJ2-3; no clear D. V was clipped by 4 bases and J by 7 bases, with 9 bases between them. Germline V gives CDR1 SGHVS, CDR2 FQNEAQ. The CDR3 length is 12 residues. The DNA for the CDR3 is TGTGCCAGCAGCTCCAAAGGAAATACGCAGTATTTT. This sequence encodes CASSSKGNTQYF. The variable domain in full, with the rest retrieved from reference TRBV7-8 and TRBJ2-3, is GAGVSQSPRYKVAKRGQDVALRCDPISGHVSLFWYQQALGQGPEFLTYFQNEAQLDKSGLPSDRFFAERPEGSVSTLKIQRTQQEDSAVYLCASSSKGNTQYFGPGTRLTVL.

This clonotype was counted many times. V is TRBV6-1 and J is TRBJ2-1; D is ambiguous. Germline V lookup: CDR1 MNHNS, CDR2 SASEGT. The CDR3 spans 13 residues. Trimming took off 5 bases at V and 4 bases at J, with 9 bases between the two ends. The CDR3 DNA sequence: TGTGCCAGCAGTTCCGGAGATTACAATGAGCAGTTCTTC. Translated: CASSSGDYNEQFF.

The chain uses TRBV20-1 and TRBJ2-7; D is unclear. This CDR3 is built from 12 residues. CDR1 is DFQATT and CDR2 is SNEGSKA in the germline V gene (reference sequence). The ends were cut back, 4 bases at V and 3 bases at J, with 10 bases in the middle. In DNA, the CDR3 is TGCAGTGCTAATGAACCAAACTACGAGCAGTACTTC. This gives the protein CSANEPNYEQYF.

The chain is built from TRBV28 and TRBJ2-3; weak D call: TRBD2 (6 bases). V was clipped by 8 bases and J by 0 bases, with 15 bases between them. The CDR3 runs to 15 residues. Per germline, CDR1 MDHEN and CDR2 SYDVKM. The CDR3 bases are TGTGCCAGCCAAAAAAGGGGACTTAGCACAGATACGCAGTATTTT. Translating it yields CASQKRGLSTDTQYF.

This clonotype showed up just a few times. The chain uses TRBV12-3 or TRBV12-4 and TRBJ2-3, with D possibly TRBD2 on 5 matching bases. V lost 5 bases, J lost 0 bases, and 9 bases lay in between. This CDR3 comprises 14 residues. CDR3 region: CASSPRRSTDTQYF. CDR3 nucleotide sequence: TGTGCCAGCAGTCCGCGGAGGAGCACAGATACGCAGTATTTT.

CDR3 nucleotide sequence: TGTGCCAGTCGACAGTATAGCAATCAGCCCCAGCATTTT. Amino acids: CASRQYSNQPQHF. This chain joins TRBV6-1 and TRBJ1-5, with a tentative D call TRBD1 (5 bases). Trimming took 9 bases from V and 0 from J, leaving 9 bases between them. Germline V lookup: CDR1 MNHNS, CDR2 SASEGT. The CDR3 is 13 residues long.

The V gene is TRBV7-6, the J gene TRBJ2-1; 10 bases match TRBD2. This CDR3 contains 15 residues. The V gene end was trimmed by 2 bases and the J gene end by 5 bases; junction bases not matched to a gene: 3. Germline V gene sequence: CDR1 SGHVS, CDR2 FNYEAQ. CDR3 sequence: CASSLSSGGHNEQFF. The DNA for the CDR3 is TGTGCCAGCAGCTTAAGTAGCGGGGGGCACAATGAGCAGTTCTTC.

This CDR3 is CASSYIRSGANVLTF. DNA of the CDR3: TGTGCCAGCAGTTACATACGCTCTGGGGCCAACGTCCTGACTTTC. The chain carries TRBV6-2 or TRBV6-3 and TRBJ2-6; no firm D call. The CDR3 consists of 15 residues. V was shortened by 2 bases and J by 0 bases, with 5 bases between the two germline ends. CDR1 and CDR2 from the germline V gene are MNHEY and SVGEGT.

This clonotype was found a few times. The V call is TRBV3-1, the J call TRBJ2-3; 12 nucleotides line up with TRBD2. In germline, CDR1 is LGHDT, CDR2 YNNKEL (reference sequence). The J segment lost 1 base and the V segment lost 4 bases, leaving 3 bases of the junction unmatched. This CDR3 is built from 16 residues. The DNA for the CDR3 is TGTGCCAGCAGCCGCCGGACTAGCGGGGGCACAGATACGCAGTATTTT. It codes for CASSRRTSGGTDTQYF.

This rearrangement joins TRBV5-1 to TRBJ2-1; TRBD1 aligns across 7 bases. This CDR3 is 16 amino acids long. The V segment lost 4 bases and the J segment 1 base; nucleotides outside the gene matches: 8. Germline CDR1 and CDR2: SGHRS and YFSETQ. The CDR3 is CASSPTGDRSYNEQFF. The CDR3 DNA sequence: TGCGCCAGCAGCCCCACAGGGGATCGGTCCTACAATGAGCAGTTCTTC.

The chain employs TRBV2 and TRBJ1-6; perhaps TRBD1 as D (6 bases). V lost 5 bases and J lost 5, with 13 bases in between. The germline CDR1 and CDR2 sequences are SNHLY and FYNNEI. The CDR3 is 15 residues long. CDR3 amino acids: CASSIDRFNNSPLHF. CDR3 sequence (DNA): TGTGCCAGCAGTATTGACAGGTTTAATAATTCACCCCTCCACTTT.

The rearrangement links TRBV6-1 to TRBJ2-7; 11 bases line up with TRBD2. V trimming: 6 bases; J trimming: 1 base; junction bases outside the gene matches: 5. This CDR3 has 15 amino acids. From germline, CDR1 is MNHNS and CDR2 SASEGT. This chain's CDR3 is CASRVTSGGSYEQYF. The CDR3 nucleotides are TGTGCCAGCAGAGTAACTAGCGGGGGATCCTACGAGCAGTACTTC.

The rearrangement links TRBV4-1 to TRBJ2-7, with D unresolved. CDR3 length: 13 amino acids. Germline CDR1 reads MGHRA; CDR2 reads YSYEKL. V was cut by 0 bases and J by 4 bases, with 7 bases left in between. The CDR3 nucleotides read TGCGCCAGCAGCCAAGAAAAGGGATACGAGCAGTACTTC. Its translation: CASSQEKGYEQYF.

The chain joins TRBV2 to TRBJ1-1, with a weak D call TRBD1 (5 bases). Trimming took 6 bases from V and 9 from J, leaving 11 bases between them. The CDR3 loop spans 11 amino acids. Germline V gene lookup returns CDR1 SNHLY and CDR2 FYNNEI. The CDR3, as DNA: TGTGCCAGCAGAGGCCGGGACCAAGCTTTCTTT. Protein: CASRGRDQAFF. The full variable domain, completed using reference TRBV2 and TRBJ1-1, is EPEVTQTPSHQVTQMGQEVILRCVPISNHLYFYWYRQILGQKVEFLVSFYNNEISEKSEIFDDQFSVERPDGSNFTLKIRSTKLEDSAMYFCASRGRDQAFFGQGTRLTVV.

The chain links TRBV6-2 or TRBV6-3 to TRBJ2-5; TRBD2 matches 9 bases. Germline V gene data show CDR1 as MNHEY and CDR2 as SVGEGT. The CDR3 extends over 15 amino acids. The junction had 10 bases not matched to a gene; V was cut back by 6 bases and J by 5 bases. Written as DNA, the CDR3 is TGTGCCAGCAGACAAGGGCGGGGGGGCCGGGAGACCCAGTACTTC. This gives the protein CASRQGRGGRETQYF.

The V and J genes are TRBV2 and TRBJ2-3; 8 bases line up with TRBD2. With V trimmed by 2 bases and J by 9 bases, 4 bases remained unmatched. CDR3 length: 13 residues. Per germline, CDR1 SNHLY and CDR2 FYNNEI. CDR3 bases: TGTGCCAGCAGTGAAAGCCGGGAGGGCACGCAGTATTTT. This codes for CASSESREGTQYF.

The rearrangement links TRBV6-1 to TRBJ1-5; D is unclear. Trimming shortened V by 10 bases and J by 11 bases, and 12 bases separated the two germline ends. CDR3 length equals 10 residues. Looked up from germline, CDR1 is MNHNS and CDR2 is SASEGT. DNA for the CDR3: TGTGCCATTCCCGCTTGGGCCCAGCATTTT. It is translated as CAIPAWAQHF.

In its sample, this clonotype was seen a few times. The chain uses TRBV6-1 and TRBJ1-5, with D uncertain. The ends were cut back, 10 bases at V and 0 bases at J, with 10 bases in the middle. Germline V lookup: CDR1 MNHNS, CDR2 SASEGT. The CDR3 spans 13 residues. In nucleotides, the CDR3 is TGTGCCATCAGCTGGAATAGCAATCAGCCCCAGCATTTT. The encoded protein is CAISWNSNQPQHF.

The chain employs TRBV4-1 and TRBJ1-2; 8 bases match TRBD1. V gave up 0 bases and J gave up 4 bases; unmatched junction bases: 13. Germline values: CDR1 MGHRA, CDR2 YSYEKL. The CDR3 is made up of 18 amino acids. This CDR3 is CASSQDVGRGRVGYGYTF. The CDR3 nucleotides read TGCGCCAGCAGCCAAGATGTGGGCAGGGGGCGCGTCGGCTATGGCTACACCTTC.